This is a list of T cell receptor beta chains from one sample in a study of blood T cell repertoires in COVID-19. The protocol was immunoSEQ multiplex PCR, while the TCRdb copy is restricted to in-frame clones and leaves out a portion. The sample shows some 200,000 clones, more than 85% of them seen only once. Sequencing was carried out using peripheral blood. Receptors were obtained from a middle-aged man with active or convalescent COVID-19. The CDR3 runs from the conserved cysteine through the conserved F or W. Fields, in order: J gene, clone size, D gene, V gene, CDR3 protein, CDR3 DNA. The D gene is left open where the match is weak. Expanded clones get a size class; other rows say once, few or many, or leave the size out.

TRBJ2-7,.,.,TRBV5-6,CASSPSHRDYEQYF,TGTGCCAGCAGCCCGAGTCACAGGGACTACGAGCAGTACTTC
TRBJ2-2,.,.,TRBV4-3,CASSQFRGGQNTGELFF,TGCGCCAGCAGCCAGTTTAGAGGGGGACAGAACACCGGGGAGCTGTTTTTT
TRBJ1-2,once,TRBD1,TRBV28,CASRTGEESGYTF,TGTGCCAGTCGGACAGGGGAGGAGAGTGGCTACACCTTC
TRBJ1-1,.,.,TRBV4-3,CASSQHGGGTEAFF,TGCGCCAGCAGCCAACATGGGGGGGGCACTGAAGCTTTCTTT
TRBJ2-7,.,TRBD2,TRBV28,CASSWTSGGSYEQYF,TGTGCCAGCAGTTGGACTAGCGGGGGATCCTACGAGCAGTACTTC
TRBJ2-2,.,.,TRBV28,CASWGPANTGELFF,TGTGCCAGCTGGGGCCCCGCGAACACCGGGGAGCTGTTTTTT
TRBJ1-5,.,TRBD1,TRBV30,CAWNARGLRLGQPQHF,TGTGCCTGGAACGCGAGGGGGCTGAGATTAGGTCAGCCCCAGCATTTT
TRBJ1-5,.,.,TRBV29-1,CSVGSQNPPEHF,TGCAGCGTTGGATCACAAAACCCCCCTGAGCATTTT
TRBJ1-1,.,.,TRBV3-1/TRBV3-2,CASSQGQALNTEAFF,TGTGCCAGCAGCCAGGGGCAGGCACTGAACACTGAAGCTTTCTTT
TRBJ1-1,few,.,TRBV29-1,CSSGDRLNTEAFF,TGCAGCTCTGGAGACAGACTGAACACTGAAGCTTTCTTT
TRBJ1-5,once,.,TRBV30,CAWSPNKPDQPQHF,TGTGCCTGGAGTCCAAATAAGCCGGATCAGCCCCAGCATTTT
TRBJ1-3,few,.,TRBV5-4,CASSPDRPSSGNTIYF,TGTGCCAGCAGCCCCGACAGGCCATCCTCTGGAAACACCATATATTTT
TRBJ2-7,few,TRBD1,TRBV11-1,CASSTDRVTKEQYF,TGTGCCAGCAGCACGGACAGGGTTACAAAAGAGCAGTACTTC
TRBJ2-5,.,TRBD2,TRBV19,CASRLTGGQTQYF,TGTGCCAGTAGGCTCACGGGGGGGCAGACCCAGTACTTC
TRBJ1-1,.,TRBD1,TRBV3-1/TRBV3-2,CASSFQGGTEAFF,TGTGCCAGCAGTTTCCAGGGGGGAACTGAAGCTTTCTTT
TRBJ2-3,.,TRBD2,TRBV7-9,CASSYPGRGRTDTQYF,TGTGCCAGCAGCTACCCGGGGAGGGGACGGACAGATACGCAGTATTTT
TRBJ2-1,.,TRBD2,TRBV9,CASSLGGGARYNEQFF,TGTGCCAGCAGTTTGGGCGGGGGGGCTCGCTACAATGAGCAGTTCTTC
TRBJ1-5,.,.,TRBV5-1,CASSPGERNQPQHF,TGCGCCAGCAGTCCGGGGGAACGCAATCAGCCCCAGCATTTT
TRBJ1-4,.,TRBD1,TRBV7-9,CASSRTGYTTNEKLFF,TGTGCCAGCAGCCGGACAGGTTACACAACTAATGAAAAACTGTTTTTT
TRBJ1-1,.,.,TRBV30,CAWSWYSNTEAFF,TGTGCCTGGAGTTGGTACTCGAACACTGAAGCTTTCTTT
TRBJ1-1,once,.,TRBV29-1,CSAHSHLNTEAFF,TGCAGCGCCCACTCCCATTTGAACACTGAAGCTTTCTTT
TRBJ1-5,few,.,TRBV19,CASSIMGLGNQPQHF,TGTGCCAGTAGTATTATGGGGCTGGGCAATCAGCCCCAGCATTTT
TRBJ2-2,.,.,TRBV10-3,CAISERDGGTGELFF,TGTGCCATCAGTGAGAGGGACGGAGGGACCGGGGAGCTGTTTTTT
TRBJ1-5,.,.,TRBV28,CASSPQGFDQHF,TGTGCCAGCAGCCCCCAGGGGTTCGACCAGCATTTT
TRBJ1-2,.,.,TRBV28,CASSLYSEWEHNYGYTF,TGTGCCAGCAGTTTATATAGCGAGTGGGAGCACAACTATGGCTACACCTTC
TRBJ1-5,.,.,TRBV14,CASPQAISNQPQHF,TGTGCCAGCCCCCAGGCCATCAGCAATCAGCCCCAGCATTTT
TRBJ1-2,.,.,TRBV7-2,CASSLSGYGYTF,TGTGCCAGCAGCTTGTCAGGGTATGGCTACACCTTC
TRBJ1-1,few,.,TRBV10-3,CAISGPLSGTEAFF,TGTGCCATCAGTGGGCCTCTCTCGGGGACTGAAGCTTTCTTT
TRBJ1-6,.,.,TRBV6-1,CASSDTSSYNSPLHF,TGTGCCAGCAGTGACACGAGCTCCTATAATTCACCCCTCCACTTT
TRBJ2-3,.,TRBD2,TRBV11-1,CASSFGGGADTQYF,TGTGCCAGCAGCTTTGGCGGGGGGGCAGATACGCAGTATTTT
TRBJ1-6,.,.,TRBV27,CASTTLAVGSPLHF,TGTGCCAGCACCACATTAGCCGTGGGTTCACCCCTCCACTTT
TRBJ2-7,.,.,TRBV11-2,CASSFYNYEQYF,TGTGCCAGCAGCTTTTACAACTACGAGCAGTACTTC
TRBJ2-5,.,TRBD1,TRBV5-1,CASSLGPGQLLPGETQYF,TGCGCCAGCAGCTTGGGCCCGGGACAGCTTTTACCGGGTGAGACCCAGTACTTC
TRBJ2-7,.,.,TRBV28,CASTYYGEQYF,TGTGCCAGCACCTACTATGGAGAGCAGTACTTC
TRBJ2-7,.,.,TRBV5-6,CASSLVSRKDEQYF,TGTGCCAGCAGCTTGGTTTCCAGGAAGGACGAGCAGTACTTC
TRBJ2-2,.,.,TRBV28,CASSSGGQNTGELFF,TGTGCCAGCAGCTCGGGGGGACAGAACACCGGGGAGCTGTTTTTT
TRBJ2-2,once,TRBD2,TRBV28,CASSFRGGGELFF,TGTGCCAGCAGTTTCCGCGGGGGAGGGGAGCTGTTTTTT
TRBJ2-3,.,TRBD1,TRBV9,CASSPLGTGATDTQYF,TGTGCCAGCAGCCCCCTGGGGACAGGGGCAACAGATACGCAGTATTTT
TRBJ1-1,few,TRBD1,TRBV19,CASKRTGSGAEAFF,TGTGCCAGCAAGAGGACAGGGTCTGGGGCTGAAGCTTTCTTT
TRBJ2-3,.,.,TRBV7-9,CASSLSQISTDTQYF,TGTGCCAGCAGCTTGAGCCAAATTAGCACAGATACGCAGTATTTT
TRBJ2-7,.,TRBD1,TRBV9,CASSVAGQGPYEQYF,TGTGCCAGCAGCGTAGCTGGACAGGGCCCCTACGAGCAGTACTTC
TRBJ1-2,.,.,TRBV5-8,CASSLGQAPLNYGYTF,TGTGCCAGCAGCTTGGGCCAGGCTCCCTTGAACTATGGCTACACCTTC
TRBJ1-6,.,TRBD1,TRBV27,CASRPGQEIWVRNSPLHF,TGTGCCAGCAGGCCCGGACAGGAGATTTGGGTACGAAATTCACCCCTCCACTTT